This TCR beta chain was captured in a study of blood T cell repertoires in COVID-19. On the study more broadly: In each case, the material was cDNA or gDNA derived from T cells, B-cell-depleted T cells, or PBMCs.

Using immunoSEQ multiplex PCR, the repertoire was profiled, and TCRdb retains in-frame clones only, with some absent. The sample holds 95,000 to 100,000 clones, roughly 92% seen once. The J segment lost 4 bases and the V segment lost 7 bases, leaving 11 bases of the junction unmatched. CDR1 is WNHNN and CDR2 is SYGVQD in the germline V gene (reference sequence). The CDR3 runs to 16 residues. The TCR comes from a man aged 50 to 60 with active COVID-19. The rearrangement uses TRBV10-1 and TRBJ1-1; 11 bases are shared with TRBD1. Sequenced material: peripheral blood. CDR3 in amino acids: CASTCRDRGSGTEAFF. In DNA form, the CDR3 reads TGCGCCAGCACCTGCCGGGACAGGGGGTCGGGCACTGAAGCTTTCTTT.